The TCR beta chain described here comes from a study of cytomegalovirus exposure and HLA in healthy donors (dated by TCRdb to about 2017). A note on the overall study: In an earlier analysis of approximately 500 of the donors, 276 Gb of sequence data and 117 million unique TCR beta sequences from about 179 million T cells were reported. An early release covering some 640 HLA-typed donors comprised about 300 gigabases of sequencing data and roughly 86 million unique TCR sequences. Of the approximately 400 genotyped donors, roughly 80% were placed in the genetic ancestry cluster associated with self-reported Caucasian donors. The study aimed to test whether signatures of past pathogen exposure could be identified by cataloging public T cell receptors. The study used immunosequencing to profile the T cell repertoires of under 700 subjects and linked those repertoires to cytomegalovirus serostatus. Besides the first cohort of some 670 subjects, a separate validation cohort made up of 120 different subjects was used. To predict cytomegalovirus infection status, the study brought together high-throughput TCR immunosequencing, statistical association of individual TCRs with disease status, and machine learning. In a later analysis, previously published TCR beta repertoires from 666 donors were re-analyzed and high-resolution HLA genotyping was added so that TCR occurrence patterns could be studied. Rather than drawing on any new phenotypic data, the later analysis identified candidate immune exposures from TCR beta sequences and the way those sequences occurred across donors. In an earlier analysis of a few hundred of the donors, high-throughput TCR beta sequencing was used to judge whether each TCR beta V gene segment behaved as functional or pseudogenic. Donor age, sex, ethnicity and CMV serostatus were compiled together with the repertoire data. Genome-wide SNP genotypes for about three fifths of the roughly 670 donors were used in a later genetic analysis, which treated that subset as a discovery cohort. All discovery cohort repertoires had been generated on a single sequencing platform. HLA typing covered class I and class II loci at four-digit resolution. The number of donors typed differed by locus, with about 620-630 for A, B, C, DRB1 and DQB1, around 520 for DQA1, approximately 570 for DPA1, and roughly 450 for DPB1. About five DR-DQ haplotypes were handled as single units for association and clustering because linkage in the cohort was strong. On average, approximately 250,000 unique TCR beta nucleotide sequences were sequenced per donor among 350 to 400 genotyped donors of the cohort, with roughly 18% of those sequences being non-productive. Summary of the overall study and its limitations: Correlated functional status among segregating V segments might be attributable to linkage disequilibrium, but an unknown experimental factor could not be ruled out. In this cohort, only TCR beta chains were sequenced, and detectable features were limited by the absence of alpha or paired-chain data. Because some donors lacked HLA typing at each locus, the association tests relied only on the typed subset. Because counts were too low, 15 to 20 rarely observed V segments, including chromosome 9 orphons, were left out of the earlier analysis of a few hundred of the donors. Cytomegalovirus status was reported to be diagnosed by the classifier with high specificity and sensitivity in both the original and validation cohorts. The only immune exposure information available for the cohort was CMV serostatus. A later analysis found that HLA-associated TCR beta chains were more clonally expanded and had lower generation probabilities than equally common non-associated chains. An association between a missense DCLRE1C variant and V-gene and J-gene trimming of TCR beta chains was found in a later genetic analysis and replicated in an independent cohort. A cluster of highly shared sequence variants was judged likely to be a technical artifact of the sequencing pipeline. Across donors, most TCR sequences were observed very rarely, whereas some public TCRs were present in many individuals. According to a later genetic analysis, donors in an Asian-associated ancestry cluster had fewer N-insertions in productive TCRs than the approximately 630-donor mean. A later analysis found that most CMV-associated TCR beta chains appeared HLA-restricted, with HLA associations seemingly driven largely by CMV exposure. In a later analysis, the rate of TCR association differed among HLA loci, with DRB1 alleles having the most associated TCRs and HLA-C alleles having the fewest. Three of the identified cytomegalovirus-associated TCR beta chains were confirmed in vitro to be specific for cytomegalovirus antigens. A further reported finding was that TCR beta sequences accurately predicted the HLA-A and HLA-B alleles for most subjects in the first cohort. The study gave a list of some 150 TCR beta chains associated with cytomegalovirus. Some IMGT-functional V segments, including TRBV6-2 and TRBV6-3, could not be distinguished by the 87-base-pair reads and were therefore excluded. The authors suggested that the approach could potentially be extended to other disease states and immunological phenotypes. A later analysis reported that several top co-occurrence clusters appeared linked to parvovirus B19, influenza, CMV and Epstein-Barr virus. The presence/absence analyses assumed that sequencing depth was roughly uniform across donors, and that assumption may not be true. When HLA alleles, especially DR and DQ, strongly co-occurred, attributing TCR associations to individual alleles was difficult. In an earlier analysis of under 600 of the donors, most TCR beta V segments were observed in productive rearrangements about 90% or about 30% of the time, broadly matching IMGT annotations. Specific HLA alleles were associated with more than 15,000 TCR beta sequences at a false discovery rate of 0.05 in a later analysis.

On this clone itself: It lacks a known antigen. Base qualities are not recorded, but no much larger clone differs from it by a single base.

The cohort was made up of 500 to 800 healthy bone marrow donors. Cohort members were all nominally healthy when sampled, although unrecorded immune exposures were likely present. The donor was CMV seropositive and belonged to the group of about 290 seropositive cohort members. A peripheral blood sample was collected from each donor, and TCR beta sequencing was performed on peripheral blood mononuclear cells. Genomic DNA extraction from the blood cell samples was performed with the Qiagen DNeasy Blood Extraction Kit. The library was obtained by the immunoSEQ multiplex PCR assay. The multiplex PCR relied on a mix of 60 forward primers for TCR Vbeta segments and 13 reverse primers for TCR Jbeta segments. A multiplex PCR assay on genomic DNA amplified the CDR3 region of rearranged TCR beta genes. On the Illumina HiSeq System, the amplified TCR beta libraries were sequenced as 87-base-pair reads. The paper's processing steps were these. A later analysis counted 75 million to 100 million unique TCR beta chains across the 600 to 850 repertoires, and 10 million to 12 million of these chains were shared by at least two donors. Raw reads were error-corrected and collapsed into unique sequences by a nearest-neighbor algorithm in which closely related sequences were merged to remove PCR and sequencing errors. V, D and J gene segments were assigned by aligning CDR3 sequences to IMGT reference sequences. For a sequence to be retained, at least a six-nucleotide match to both a V gene segment and a J gene segment was required. Rearrangements were classified as productive when the CDR3 lacked stop codons and remained in frame with V and J, and all other rearrangements were classified as non-productive. Following IMGT convention, CDR3 was defined as the stretch from the second conserved V-encoded cysteine to the conserved J-encoded phenylalanine. The earlier analysis of 500 to 750 of the donors excluded any sequence lacking an unambiguous match to a single V gene segment. In an earlier analysis of some 590 of the donors, a V segment was called functional when productive rearrangements were above 56.7%, and segregating when the standard deviation between donors exceeded 5%. A statistical classification framework was built to diagnose cytomegalovirus status from the catalog of TCR beta chain sequences. In a later analysis, V and J genes were assigned by comparing TCR nucleotide sequences against IMGT/GENE-DB human TR gene sequences. Using the TCRdist pipeline, a later analysis assigned CDR3 sequences along with most-parsimonious VDJ recombination scenarios. A later analysis defined each TCR beta chain by its CDR3 amino acid sequence plus V-gene family, and excluded reads lacking a unique V-gene family. In a later analysis, 450 to 600 highly shared, low-generation-probability nucleotide sequences were removed to address suspected cross-contamination and a sequencing artifact. In a later analysis, a clonal expansion index for each public chain was calculated from normalized within-repertoire ranks of inferred template counts. A later analysis computed generation probabilities with a VDJ recombination model fitted to out-of-frame rearrangements, and checked the results against IGoR. In a later analysis, TCR-TCR, TCR-HLA and TCR-CMV co-occurrence was scored with hypergeometric tests, and a repertoire-size bias correction was applied to TCR pairs. A later analysis estimated false discovery rates by permuting HLA or CMV assignments 20 times. In a later analysis, co-occurring TCRs were grouped with DBSCAN, and TCRdist sequence similarity was added when clustering was performed within HLA-allele-positive subsets. Repertoires with fewer than 30,000 or more than 120,000 public chains were left out of co-occurrence clustering, as were several repertoires with anomalous nucleotide sharing. The table comes from immuneACCESS by way of TCRdb, which keeps in-frame sequences with V and J called. Part of the clones is missing from these tables; in studies checked, under half for an unresolved V gene and the rest for unknown reasons. V and J calls and clone size are those listed in that table; D and trimming were worked out from the DNA. The sample data list 150,000 to 200,000 clones, and over 80% of these were observed just once. Less than 5% of the sample belongs to the ten largest clones.

Inclusive of the bounding cysteine and phenylalanine, the CDR3 is 14 residues long. The kept DNA is CDR3 alone, 42 bases in frame from the first base. V gives up 5 bases and J gives up 6 bases, and the segment between their germline ends measures 14 bases. Looking up the germline V gene yields CDR1 MNHEY and CDR2 SVGAGI. What was sequenced was PBMCs. The receptor was derived from a man aged 45-65 years in good health and CMV-seropositive. The sequence links TRBV6-5 to TRBJ1-3; TRBD1 is a possible D gene, resting on 5 matching bases. At the DNA level, the sequence is TGTGCCAGCAGTCTGGGGGGGTTCTCAAACACCATATATTTT. The translation is CASSLGGFSNTIYF.